This T cell receptor beta chain was captured in a study of STAT5B mutations in CD4+ large granular lymphocyte leukemia. The CDR3 is 14 residues long. V lost 3 bases, J lost 10 bases, and 18 bases lay in between. Germline CDR1 reads SNHLY; CDR2 reads FYNNEI. Using immunoSEQ multiplex PCR, the repertoire was profiled, and TCRdb retains in-frame clones only, with some absent. This table holds some 45,000 clones, 65% to 90% found once. Healthy controls were blood donor buffy coats. The chain has TRBV2 and TRBJ1-1, with D perhaps matching TRBD1 (6 bases). This receptor was taken from a human donor in good health. The sample was CD4+ T cells from blood buffy coats. The CDR3 bases are TGTGCCAGCAGTGAGACAGGACCTCGGAATGCAGCTTTCTTT. This sequence encodes CASSETGPRNAAFF.